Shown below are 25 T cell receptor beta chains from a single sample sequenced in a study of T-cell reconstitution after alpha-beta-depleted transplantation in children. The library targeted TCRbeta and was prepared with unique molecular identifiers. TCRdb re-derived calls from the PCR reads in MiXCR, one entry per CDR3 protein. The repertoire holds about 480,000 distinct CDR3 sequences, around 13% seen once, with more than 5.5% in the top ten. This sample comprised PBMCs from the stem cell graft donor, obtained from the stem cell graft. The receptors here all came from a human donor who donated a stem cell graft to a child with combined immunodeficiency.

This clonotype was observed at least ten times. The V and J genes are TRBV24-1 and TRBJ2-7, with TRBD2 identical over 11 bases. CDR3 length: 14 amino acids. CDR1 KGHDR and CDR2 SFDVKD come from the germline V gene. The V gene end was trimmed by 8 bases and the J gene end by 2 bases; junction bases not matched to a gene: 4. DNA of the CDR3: TGTGCCACCATCCTAGCGGGGGGCCCCTACGAGCAGTACTTC. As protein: CATILAGGPYEQYF.

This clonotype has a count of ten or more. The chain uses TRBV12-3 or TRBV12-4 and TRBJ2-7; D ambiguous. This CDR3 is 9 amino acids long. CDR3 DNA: TGTGCCAGCAGTTACCAGTGTCAAGTC. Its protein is CASSYQCQV.

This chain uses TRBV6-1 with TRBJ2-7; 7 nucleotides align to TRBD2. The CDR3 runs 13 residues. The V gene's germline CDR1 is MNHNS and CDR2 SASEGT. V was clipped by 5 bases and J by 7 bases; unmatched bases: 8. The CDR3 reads CASSPSGAGEQYF. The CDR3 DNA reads TGTGCCAGCAGTCCTAGCGGTGCTGGGGAGCAGTACTTC.

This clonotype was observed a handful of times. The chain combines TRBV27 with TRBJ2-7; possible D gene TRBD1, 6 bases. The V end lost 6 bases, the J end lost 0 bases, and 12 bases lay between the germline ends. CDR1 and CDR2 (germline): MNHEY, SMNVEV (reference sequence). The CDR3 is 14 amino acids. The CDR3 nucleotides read TGTGCCAGCAGCCCATGGGGGCGCTCCTACGAGCAGTACTTC. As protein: CASSPWGRSYEQYF.

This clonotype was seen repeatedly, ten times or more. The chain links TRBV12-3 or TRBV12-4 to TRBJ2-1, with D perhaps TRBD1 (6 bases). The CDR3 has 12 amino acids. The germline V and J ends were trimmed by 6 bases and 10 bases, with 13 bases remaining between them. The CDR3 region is CASSPPGDEQFF. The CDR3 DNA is TGTGCCAGCAGCCCTCCAGGGGACGAGCAGTTCTTC.

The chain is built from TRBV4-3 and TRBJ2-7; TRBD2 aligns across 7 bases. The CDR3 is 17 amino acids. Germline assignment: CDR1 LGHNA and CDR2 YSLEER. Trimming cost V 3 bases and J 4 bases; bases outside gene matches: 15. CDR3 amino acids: CASSHSLGGGERYEQYF. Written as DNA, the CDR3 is TGCGCCAGCAGCCATTCCCTTGGGGGGGGAGAGAGGTACGAGCAGTACTTC.

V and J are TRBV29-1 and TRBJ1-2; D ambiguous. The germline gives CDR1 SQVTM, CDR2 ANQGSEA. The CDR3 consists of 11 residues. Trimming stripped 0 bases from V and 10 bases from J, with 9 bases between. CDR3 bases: TGCAGCGTTGAAGATGGCAGGTTCTACACCTTC. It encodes CSVEDGRFYTF.

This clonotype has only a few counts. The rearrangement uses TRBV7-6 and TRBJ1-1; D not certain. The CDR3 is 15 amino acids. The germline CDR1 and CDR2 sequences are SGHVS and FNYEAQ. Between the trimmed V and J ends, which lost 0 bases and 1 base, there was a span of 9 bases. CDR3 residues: CASSLAGQANTEAFF. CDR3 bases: TGTGCCAGCAGCTTAGCTGGCCAGGCGAACACTGAAGCTTTCTTT.

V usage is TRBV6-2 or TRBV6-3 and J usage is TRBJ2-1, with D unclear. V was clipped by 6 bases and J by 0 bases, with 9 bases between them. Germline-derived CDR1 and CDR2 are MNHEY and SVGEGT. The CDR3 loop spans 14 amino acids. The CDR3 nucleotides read TGTGCCAGCAGGCAGGCCAGCTCCTACAATGAGCAGTTCTTC. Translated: CASRQASSYNEQFF.

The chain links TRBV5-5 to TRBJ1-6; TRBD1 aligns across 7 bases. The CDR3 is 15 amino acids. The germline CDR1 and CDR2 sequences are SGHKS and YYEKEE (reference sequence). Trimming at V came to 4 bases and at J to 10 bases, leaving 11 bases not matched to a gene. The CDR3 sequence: CASSAGQTFNSPLHF. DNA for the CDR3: TGTGCCAGCAGCGCGGGACAGACCTTTAACTCACCCCTCCACTTT.

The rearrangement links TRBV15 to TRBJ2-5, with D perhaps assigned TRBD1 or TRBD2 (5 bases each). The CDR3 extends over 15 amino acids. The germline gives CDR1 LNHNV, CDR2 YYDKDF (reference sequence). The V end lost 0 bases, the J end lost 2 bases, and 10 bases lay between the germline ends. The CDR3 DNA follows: TGTGCCACCAGCAGAGATAGGTGGGGGCAAGAGACCCAGTACTTC. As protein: CATSRDRWGQETQYF.

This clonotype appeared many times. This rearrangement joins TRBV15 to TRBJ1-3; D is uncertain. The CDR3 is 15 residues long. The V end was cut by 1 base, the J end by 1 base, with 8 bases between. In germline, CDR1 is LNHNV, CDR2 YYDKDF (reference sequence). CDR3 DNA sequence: TGTGCCACCAGCAGAGCGGTTGGATCTGGAAACACCATATATTTT. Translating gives CATSRAVGSGNTIYF.

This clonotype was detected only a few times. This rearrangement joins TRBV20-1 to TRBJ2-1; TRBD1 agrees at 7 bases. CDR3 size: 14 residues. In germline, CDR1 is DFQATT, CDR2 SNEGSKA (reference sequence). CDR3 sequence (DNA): TGCAGCCCACAGAGGGACAGAGAATACAATGAGCAGTTCTTC. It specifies CSPQRDREYNEQFF.

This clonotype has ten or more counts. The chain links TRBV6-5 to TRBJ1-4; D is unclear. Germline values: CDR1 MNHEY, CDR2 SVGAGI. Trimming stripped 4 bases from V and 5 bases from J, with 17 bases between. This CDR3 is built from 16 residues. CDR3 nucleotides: TGTGCCAGCAGTTTCTACGCTTTGTTCGGCAATGAAAAACTGTTTTTT. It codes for CASSFYALFGNEKLFF.

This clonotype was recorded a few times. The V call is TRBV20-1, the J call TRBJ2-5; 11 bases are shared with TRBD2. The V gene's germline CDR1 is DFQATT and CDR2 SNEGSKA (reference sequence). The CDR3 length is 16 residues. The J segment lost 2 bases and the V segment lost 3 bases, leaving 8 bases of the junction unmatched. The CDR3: CSASRTGTSGQETQYF. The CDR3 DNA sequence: TGCAGTGCTAGTCGCACCGGGACTAGCGGACAAGAGACCCAGTACTTC.

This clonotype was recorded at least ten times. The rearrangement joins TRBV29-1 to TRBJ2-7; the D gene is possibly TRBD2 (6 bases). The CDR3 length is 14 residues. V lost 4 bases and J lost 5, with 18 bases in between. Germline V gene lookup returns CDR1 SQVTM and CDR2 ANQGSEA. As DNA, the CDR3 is TGCAGCGTTGGGGGACTCTCCAGAGGCCACGAGCAGTACTTC. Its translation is CSVGGLSRGHEQYF.

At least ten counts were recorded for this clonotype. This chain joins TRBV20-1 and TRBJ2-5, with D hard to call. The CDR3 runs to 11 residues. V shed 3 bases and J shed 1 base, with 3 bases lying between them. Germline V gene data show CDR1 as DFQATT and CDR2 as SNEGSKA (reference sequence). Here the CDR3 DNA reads TGCAGTGCTAGGATCCAAGAGACCCAGTACTTC. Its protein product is CSARIQETQYF.

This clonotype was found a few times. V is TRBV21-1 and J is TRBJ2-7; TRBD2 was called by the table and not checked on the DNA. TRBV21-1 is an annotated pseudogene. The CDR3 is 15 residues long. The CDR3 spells CASSNYERPSYEQYF. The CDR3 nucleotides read TGTGCCAGCAGCAACTATGAGCGGCCCTCCTACGAGCAGTACTTC.

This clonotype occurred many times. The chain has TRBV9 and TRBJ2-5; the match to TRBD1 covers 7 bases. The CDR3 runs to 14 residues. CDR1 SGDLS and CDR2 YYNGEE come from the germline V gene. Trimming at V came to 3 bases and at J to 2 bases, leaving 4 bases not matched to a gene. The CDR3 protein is CASSGGTAQETQYF. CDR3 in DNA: TGTGCCAGCAGCGGGGGGACAGCTCAAGAGACCCAGTACTTC. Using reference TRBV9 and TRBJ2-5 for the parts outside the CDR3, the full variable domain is DSGVTQTPKHLITATGQRVTLRCSPRSGDLSVYWYQQSLDQGLQFLIQYYNGEERAKGNILERFSAQQFPDLHSELNLSSLELGDSALYFCASSGGTAQETQYFGPGTRLLVL.

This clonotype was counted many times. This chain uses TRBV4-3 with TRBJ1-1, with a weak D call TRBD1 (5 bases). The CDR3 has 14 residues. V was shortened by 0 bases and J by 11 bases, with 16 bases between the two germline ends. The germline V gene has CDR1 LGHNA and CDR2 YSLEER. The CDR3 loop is CASSQDRDGRRAFF. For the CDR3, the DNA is TGCGCCAGCAGCCAAGATAGGGACGGTCGAAGGGCTTTCTTT.

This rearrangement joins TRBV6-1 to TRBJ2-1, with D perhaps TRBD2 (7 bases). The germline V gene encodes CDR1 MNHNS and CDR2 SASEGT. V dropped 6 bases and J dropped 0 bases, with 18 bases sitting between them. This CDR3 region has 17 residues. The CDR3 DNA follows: TGTGCCAGCAGCCGCGGCGGGGGCCTAAGCTCCTACAATGAGCAGTTCTTC. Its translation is CASSRGGGLSSYNEQFF.

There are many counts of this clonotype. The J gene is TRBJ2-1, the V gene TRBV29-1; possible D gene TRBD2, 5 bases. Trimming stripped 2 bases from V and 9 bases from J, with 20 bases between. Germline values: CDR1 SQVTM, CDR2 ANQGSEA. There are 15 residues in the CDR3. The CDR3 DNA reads TGCAGCGTTGAATCGGTTGGTGAGGGTTTGGGTGAGCAGTTCTTC. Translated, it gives CSVESVGEGLGEQFF.

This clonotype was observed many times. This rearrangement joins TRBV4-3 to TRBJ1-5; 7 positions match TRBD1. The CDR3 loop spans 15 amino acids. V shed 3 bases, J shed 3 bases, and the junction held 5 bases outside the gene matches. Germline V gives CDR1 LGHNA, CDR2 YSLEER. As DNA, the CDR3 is TGCGCCAGCAGCCAGGGGACAGTGGACAATCAGCCCCAGCATTTT. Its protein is CASSQGTVDNQPQHF.

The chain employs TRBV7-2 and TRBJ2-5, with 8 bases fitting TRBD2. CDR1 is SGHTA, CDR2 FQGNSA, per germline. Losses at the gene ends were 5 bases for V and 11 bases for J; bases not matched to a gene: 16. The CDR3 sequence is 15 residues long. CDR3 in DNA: TGTGCCAGCAGCAGTGCAGCGGGGGCCCGAGAGGGGCAGTACTTC. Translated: CASSSAAGAREGQYF. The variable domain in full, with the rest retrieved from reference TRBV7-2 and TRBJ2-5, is GAGVSQSPSNKVTEKGKDVELRCDPISGHTALYWYRQSLGQGLEFLIYFQGNSAPDKSGLPSDRFSAERTGGSVSTLTIQRTQQEDSAVYLCASSSAAGAREGQYFGPGTRLLVL.

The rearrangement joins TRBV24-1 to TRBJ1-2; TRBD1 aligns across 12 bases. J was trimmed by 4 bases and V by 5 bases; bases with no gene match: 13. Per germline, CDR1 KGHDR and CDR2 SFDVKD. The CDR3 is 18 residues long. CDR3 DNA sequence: TGTGCCACCAGTGTCCTTGGGGACAGGGGGCCTGTTGGCTATGGCTACACCTTC. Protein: CATSVLGDRGPVGYGYTF.